This paragraph covers one T cell receptor beta chain sequence. Its antigen is still unknown. Repertoires were sampled repeatedly during chemoradiotherapy. The data are from a study of chemoradiotherapy in HPV16-positive cancers. Germline assignment: CDR1 GTSNPN and CDR2 SVGIG (reference sequence). The V gene lost 4 bases and the J gene lost 0 bases, with 6 bases spanning the gap. The CDR3 contains 13 residues. Sequencing was performed with immunoSEQ multiplex PCR; in TCRdb, only in-frame clones are kept and a portion is missing. The table lists about 6,200 clones, approximately 83% of them singletons, with 6.2% in the top ten. Study findings and constraints: HPV-responsive T-cell expansion during chemoradiotherapy was linked to improved recurrence-free survival in HPV16-positive patients. Candidate HPV-specific clones and E7-related TCR motifs grew in tumor during treatment.

The specimen comprised tumor tissue, sampled from a patient who underwent chemoradiotherapy. The chain uses TRBV30 and TRBJ2-2; no reliable D call. This sequence was found in a human donor with HPV-associated anogenital cancer. CDR3 nucleotides: TGTGCCTGGATAAGTGCGAACACCGGGGAGCTGTTTTTT. This codes for CAWISANTGELFF.